These 32 T cell receptor beta chains originate from one sample sequenced in a study of shared clonotypes between healthy human individuals. Data came from immunoSEQ multiplex PCR; TCRdb stores just in-frame clones and leaves some out. The sample has approximately 1,500,000 clones; over 95% are singletons. Material for sequencing was naive CD4+ T cells sorted from blood. Described subset: CD45RA+ positively selected. The receptors here all came from a man aged 25 to 40 in good health.

The chain recombines TRBV19 with TRBJ2-2; D not certain. The ends were cut back, 2 bases at V and 6 bases at J, with 7 bases in the middle. The CDR3 extends over 13 amino acids. Looked up from germline, CDR1 is LNHDA and CDR2 is SQIVND (reference sequence). The CDR3 protein is CASSILNAGELFF. CDR3 sequence (DNA): TGTGCCAGTAGTATATTGAATGCCGGGGAGCTGTTTTTT.

This clone was counted a single time. The J gene is TRBJ1-1, the V gene TRBV5-4; tentatively, D is TRBD1 (5 bases). The CDR3 length is 15 residues. Germline lookup yields CDR1 SGHNT and CDR2 YYREEE (reference sequence). The V gene lost 0 bases and the J gene lost 1 base, with 10 bases spanning the gap. CDR3 amino acids: CASSLVTGRNTEAFF. CDR3 bases: TGTGCCAGCAGCTTGGTCACAGGACGGAACACTGAAGCTTTCTTT.

This chain's CDR3 is CASSPRTSGPGGDTQYF. The CDR3, as DNA: TGTGCCAGCTCACCACGGACTAGCGGTCCCGGGGGAGATACGCAGTATTTT. The chain combines TRBV18 with TRBJ2-3, with TRBD2 matching 10 bases. V lost 1 base, J lost 5 bases, and 9 bases stayed unmatched. This CDR3 contains 17 residues. From germline, CDR1 is KGHSH and CDR2 LQKENI. Full variable domain (remainder filled in from reference TRBV18 and TRBJ2-3): NAGVMQNPRHLVRRRGQEARLRCSPMKGHSHVYWYRQLPEEGLKFMVYLQKENIIDESGMPKERFSAEFPKEGPSILRIQQVVRGDSAAYFCASSPRTSGPGGDTQYFGPGTRLTVL.

In DNA form, the CDR3 reads TGCGCCAGCAGCTTGTCCCCGGAGAAGTGGGAGCAGTTCTTC. Its protein product is CASSLSPEKWEQFF. This chain links TRBV5-1 with TRBJ2-1, with D hard to call. CDR1 is SGHRS and CDR2 is YFSETQ in the germline V gene. The CDR3 spans 14 residues. V was cut by 1 base and J by 10 bases, with 15 bases left in between.

The chain joins TRBV6-5 to TRBJ2-3; 7 bases match TRBD2. The V segment lost 5 bases and the J segment 3 bases; nucleotides outside the gene matches: 8. CDR1 MNHEY and CDR2 SVGAGI come from the germline V gene. The CDR3 spans 15 residues. The CDR3 is CASSLSGHGTDTQYF. The CDR3 DNA reads TGTGCCAGCAGTCTTAGCGGGCATGGTACAGATACGCAGTATTTT.

This rearrangement joins TRBV9 to TRBJ2-2; D gene uncertain. The CDR3 runs to 14 residues. Germline lookup yields CDR1 SGDLS and CDR2 YYNGEE. With 0 bases removed from V and 8 bases from J, the gap between germline ends came to 11 bases. The DNA of the CDR3 is TGTGCCAGCAGCGTAGGGCCCGAAAGAGGGGAGCTGTTTTTT. Translation gives CASSVGPERGELFF.

This chain links TRBV5-6 with TRBJ1-5, with 7 bases aligning to TRBD1. This CDR3 is built from 14 residues. The germline gives CDR1 SGHDT, CDR2 YYEEEE. V lost 0 bases to trimming and J lost 8 bases; unmatched junction nucleotides: 5. The CDR3 sequence is CASSLVTGIEPQHF. The CDR3 bases are TGTGCCAGCAGCTTGGTGACAGGGATCGAGCCCCAGCATTTT.

This sequence joins TRBV11-2 and TRBJ2-3; D uncertain. V dropped 0 bases and J dropped 4 bases, with 5 bases sitting between them. CDR1 and CDR2 from the germline V gene are SGHAT and FQNNGV. The CDR3 length is 13 residues. The CDR3 here is CASSLEGADTQYF. The DNA for the CDR3 is TGTGCCAGCAGCTTAGAAGGAGCAGATACGCAGTATTTT.

Worth noting for this clone: The limits of the CDR3 on the DNA are not certain, so only TCRdb's listed CDR3 is given. The chain combines TRBV14 with TRBJ1-4; TRBD1 was called by the table and not checked on the DNA. The CDR3 has 13 residues if both end residues are counted. Germline assignment: CDR1 SGHDN and CDR2 FVKESK. CDR3: CASSQVARGAMFF.

This chain uses TRBV2 with TRBJ2-7; no clear D. Germline V gene lookup returns CDR1 SNHLY and CDR2 FYNNEI. Trimming stripped 0 bases from V and 4 bases from J, with 16 bases between. The CDR3 is 16 residues long. CDR3 sequence: CASSEAKAVSFYEQYF. The CDR3 region has the DNA TGTGCCAGCAGTGAAGCTAAAGCCGTGTCGTTTTACGAGCAGTACTTC.

V and J are TRBV21-1 and TRBJ2-5; TRBD1 was called by the table and not checked on the DNA. TRBV21-1 is noted as a pseudogene. This CDR3 has 15 amino acids. CDR3 amino acids: CASSKDRQSQETQYF. The CDR3, as DNA: TGTGCCAGCAGCAAAGATCGACAGTCTCAAGAGACCCAGTACTTC.

V and J are TRBV2 and TRBJ2-2; D perhaps matches TRBD2 (5 bases). Trimming stripped 0 bases from V and 4 bases from J, with 12 bases between. Germline V lookup: CDR1 SNHLY, CDR2 FYNNEI. The CDR3 runs to 16 residues. Here the CDR3 reads CASSEAILGVTGELFF. DNA for the CDR3: TGTGCCAGCAGTGAAGCGATACTAGGTGTCACCGGGGAGCTGTTTTTT.

This chain links TRBV6-1 with TRBJ1-2; D not resolved. The CDR3 loop spans 13 amino acids. Germline assignment: CDR1 MNHNS and CDR2 SASEGT. V dropped 6 bases and J dropped 1 base, with 9 bases sitting between them. In DNA, the CDR3 is TGTGCCAGCAGACGGACGGATAACTATGGCTACACCTTC. Protein: CASRRTDNYGYTF.

The V call is TRBV27, the J call TRBJ2-7; TRBD2 matches 11 bases. CDR3 length equals 15 residues. Trimming removed 2 bases from V and 3 bases from J; junction bases left unmatched: 3. The germline gives CDR1 MNHEY, CDR2 SMNVEV (reference sequence). The CDR3 region is CASSLRLAGYYEQYF. The CDR3 DNA sequence: TGTGCCAGCAGTTTACGACTAGCGGGGTACTACGAGCAGTACTTC.

This sequence joins TRBV28 and TRBJ1-4; possible D gene TRBD1, 5 bases. The V and J ends lost 3 bases and 6 bases respectively, with 11 bases between them. This CDR3 contains 14 residues. From germline, CDR1 is MDHEN and CDR2 SYDVKM. The CDR3 DNA sequence: TGTGCCAGCAGTTTGAAAGGGGCGGATGAAAAACTGTTTTTT. Translation: CASSLKGADEKLFF.

The chain joins TRBV2 to TRBJ2-5; 7 bases are a match to TRBD2. V was pared by 3 bases and J by 4 bases, with 11 bases of the junction left unmatched. The CDR3 loop spans 16 amino acids. In germline, CDR1 is SNHLY, CDR2 FYNNEI. In DNA, the CDR3 is TGTGCCAGCAGTGACGGGGCTAGCGGTCGTACAGAGACCCAGTACTTC. Amino acid sequence: CASSDGASGRTETQYF.

The J gene is TRBJ2-2, the V gene TRBV5-6; D gene uncertain. Trimming cost V 4 bases and J 13 bases, with 14 bases left between them. Germline V CDR1 and CDR2: SGHDT, YYEEEE. The CDR3 is 12 residues long. This CDR3 is CASSLGSTGLFF. The CDR3 region has the DNA TGTGCCAGCAGCCTCGGGTCTACCGGGCTGTTTTTT.

The V and J genes are TRBV5-6 and TRBJ2-4; TRBD1 matches 7 bases. The trim removed 0 bases at V and 2 bases at J, leaving 5 bases unmatched. The germline CDR1 and CDR2 sequences are SGHDT and YYEEEE. CDR3 size: 16 residues. This CDR3 is CASSLVGGETKNIQYF. DNA for the CDR3: TGTGCCAGCAGCTTGGTAGGGGGCGAGACCAAAAACATTCAGTACTTC. Complete variable domain (other parts from reference TRBV5-6 and TRBJ2-4): DAGVTQSPTHLIKTRGQQVTLRCSPKSGHDTVSWYQQALGQGPQFIFQYYEEEERQRGNFPDRFSGHQFPNYSSELNVNALLLGDSALYLCASSLVGGETKNIQYFGAGTRLSVL.

V and J are TRBV15 and TRBJ2-7, with D possibly TRBD1 on 6 matching bases. The CDR3 totals 14 residues. V was pared by 5 bases and J by 0 bases, with 11 bases between. Germline CDR1 is LNHNV and CDR2 is YYDKDF (reference sequence). CDR3 loop: CATSFDRNSYEQYF. The DNA for the CDR3 is TGTGCCACCAGCTTCGACAGGAACTCCTACGAGCAGTACTTC.

The chain couples TRBV30 to TRBJ2-4; TRBD1 or TRBD2 may be the D gene (5 bases each). Germline values: CDR1 GTSNPN, CDR2 SVGIG (reference sequence). V was trimmed by 1 base and J by 3 bases, leaving 13 bases between them. The CDR3 contains 15 residues. DNA for the CDR3: TGTGCCTGGAGTGGGGGAGACAGTGGCAAAAACATTCAGTACTTC. Its protein product is CAWSGGDSGKNIQYF.

The J gene is TRBJ2-7, the V gene TRBV6-5; TRBD1 might be the D (6 bases). This CDR3 is built from 13 residues. Looked up from germline, CDR1 is MNHEY and CDR2 is SVGAGI. The germline V and J ends were trimmed by 8 bases and 3 bases, with 14 bases remaining between them. CDR3 amino acids: CASGRQENYEQYF. The CDR3, as DNA: TGTGCCAGCGGCCGACAGGAGAACTACGAGCAGTACTTC.

For this clone: The sample carries other DNA sequences with the same CDR3. The chain is built from TRBV7-9 and TRBJ1-5; D not resolved. The CDR3 has 12 amino acids. The ends were cut back, 4 bases at V and 5 bases at J, with 6 bases in the middle. Looked up from germline, CDR1 is SEHNR and CDR2 is FQNEAQ (reference sequence). Here the CDR3 reads CASSSGDQPQHF. The CDR3, as DNA: TGTGCCAGCAGCTCCGGCGATCAGCCCCAGCATTTT.

The table lists this clone with a count of one. This sequence joins TRBV9 and TRBJ1-3; no clear D gene. Looked up from germline, CDR1 is SGDLS and CDR2 is YYNGEE. The CDR3 is 15 amino acids. The V end lost 0 bases, the J end lost 1 base, and 8 bases lay between the germline ends. The CDR3 bases are TGTGCCAGCAGCGTAGAAAGCTCATCTGGAAACACCATATATTTT. Protein: CASSVESSSGNTIYF.

This chain connects TRBV18 to TRBJ1-4, with 8 bases aligning to TRBD1. The germline gives CDR1 KGHSH, CDR2 LQKENI. The CDR3 loop spans 14 amino acids. V shed 4 bases and J 5 bases; nucleotides not matched to a gene: 3. The CDR3 region is CASSLTGENEKLFF. The CDR3 DNA is TGTGCCAGCTCACTGACAGGGGAAAATGAAAAACTGTTTTTT.

V and J are TRBV27 and TRBJ2-7; a possible D gene is TRBD2 (7 bases). There are 16 residues in the CDR3. CDR1 and CDR2 (germline): MNHEY, SMNVEV (reference sequence). V shed 1 base and J shed 2 bases, with 15 bases lying between them. Here the CDR3 DNA reads TGTGCCAGCAGTTTATTGGGGGGGCCCAACACCTACGAGCAGTACTTC. This gives the protein CASSLLGGPNTYEQYF.

This clone was seen just once. The rearrangement links TRBV5-1 to TRBJ2-7; no clear D. The CDR3 sequence is 15 residues long. The germline CDR1 and CDR2 sequences are SGHRS and YFSETQ. Trimming cost V 0 bases and J 2 bases, with 12 bases left between them. The CDR3: CASSLGESLTYEQYF. CDR3 in DNA: TGCGCCAGCAGCTTGGGTGAGAGTCTTACCTACGAGCAGTACTTC.

This chain connects TRBV7-8 to TRBJ2-7, with 12 bases matching TRBD2. The germline V gene encodes CDR1 SGHVS and CDR2 FQNEAQ. V shed 3 bases, J shed 3 bases, and the junction held 0 bases outside the gene matches. This CDR3 is 14 amino acids long. The CDR3 nucleotides are TGTGCCAGCAGCTTGGGACTAGCGGGCTACGAGCAGTACTTC. Protein sequence: CASSLGLAGYEQYF.

The chain has TRBV11-2 and TRBJ2-1; 13 positions agree with TRBD2. Germline V gives CDR1 SGHAT, CDR2 FQNNGV. The CDR3 contains 18 residues. With 5 bases clipped from V and 4 bases from J, the junction kept 11 bases outside the gene matches. DNA of the CDR3: TGTGCCAGCAGCCTAAGGACTAGCGGGAGTTCGTTGTACAATGAGCAGTTCTTC. Translated: CASSLRTSGSSLYNEQFF.

V and J are TRBV29-1 and TRBJ2-3; D call uncertain. The V gene's germline CDR1 is SQVTM and CDR2 ANQGSEA. This CDR3 is built from 14 residues. Trimming left V 6 bases short and J 1 base short, with 14 bases between. The CDR3 nucleotides are TGCAGCGTGAACGACGCCAGACGCACAGATACGCAGTATTTT. Amino acids: CSVNDARRTDTQYF.

The chain joins TRBV18 to TRBJ2-7; D not resolved. V was pared by 1 base and J by 3 bases, with 10 bases between. This CDR3 comprises 14 residues. Looked up from germline, CDR1 is KGHSH and CDR2 is LQKENI. The CDR3 sequence: CASSPRPVFYEQYF. As DNA, the CDR3 is TGTGCCAGCTCACCACGTCCCGTCTTCTACGAGCAGTACTTC. Together with reference TRBV18 and TRBJ2-7, the CDR3 gives the full variable domain: NAGVMQNPRHLVRRRGQEARLRCSPMKGHSHVYWYRQLPEEGLKFMVYLQKENIIDESGMPKERFSAEFPKEGPSILRIQQVVRGDSAAYFCASSPRPVFYEQYFGPGTRLTVT.

V gene TRBV19 combines with J gene TRBJ1-5, with 8 bases identical to TRBD1. CDR1 and CDR2 (germline): LNHDA, SQIVND (reference sequence). Trimming at V came to 6 bases and at J to 0 bases, leaving 16 bases not matched to a gene. The CDR3 has 19 amino acids. The CDR3 sequence: CASSGGDRPPLASNQPQHF. CDR3 sequence (DNA): TGTGCCAGTAGCGGGGGGGACAGGCCTCCTTTGGCTAGCAATCAGCCCCAGCATTTT. Complete variable domain (other parts from reference TRBV19 and TRBJ1-5): DGGITQSPKYLFRKEGQNVTLSCEQNLNHDAMYWYRQDPGQGLRLIYYSQIVNDFQKGDIAEGYSVSREKKESFPLTVTSAQKNPTAFYLCASSGGDRPPLASNQPQHFGDGTRLSIL.

The genes are TRBV19 and TRBJ2-7, with D possibly matching TRBD2 (5 bases). V was pared by 6 bases and J by 6 bases, with 18 bases between. The CDR3 runs 14 residues. Germline CDR1 reads LNHDA; CDR2 reads SQIVND (reference sequence). The CDR3 bases are TGTGCCAGTAGAGTATCCGCCCTAGCTCTCGAGCAGTACTTC. This encodes CASRVSALALEQYF.